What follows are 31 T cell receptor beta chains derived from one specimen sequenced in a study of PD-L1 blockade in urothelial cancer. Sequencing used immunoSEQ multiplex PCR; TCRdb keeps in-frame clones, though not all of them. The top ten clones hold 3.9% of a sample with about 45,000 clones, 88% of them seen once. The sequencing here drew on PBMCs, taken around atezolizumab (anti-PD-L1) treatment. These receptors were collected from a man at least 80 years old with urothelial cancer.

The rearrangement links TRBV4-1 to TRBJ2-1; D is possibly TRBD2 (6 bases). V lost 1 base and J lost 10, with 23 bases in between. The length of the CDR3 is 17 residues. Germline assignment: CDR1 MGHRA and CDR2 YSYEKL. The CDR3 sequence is CASSQVRGRYPFVEQFF. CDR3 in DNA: TGCGCCAGCAGCCAAGTTCGTGGGAGGTACCCTTTTGTGGAGCAGTTCTTC.

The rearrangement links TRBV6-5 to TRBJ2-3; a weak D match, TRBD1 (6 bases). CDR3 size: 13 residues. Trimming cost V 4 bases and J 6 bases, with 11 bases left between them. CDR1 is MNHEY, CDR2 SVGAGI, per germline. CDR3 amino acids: CASSFGGGDTQYF. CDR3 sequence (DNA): TGTGCCAGCAGTTTTGGGGGCGGTGATACGCAGTATTTT.

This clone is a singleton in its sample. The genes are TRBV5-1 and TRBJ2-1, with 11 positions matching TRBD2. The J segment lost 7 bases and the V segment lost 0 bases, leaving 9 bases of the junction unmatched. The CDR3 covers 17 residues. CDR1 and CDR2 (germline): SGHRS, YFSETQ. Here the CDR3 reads CASSLGSLAGGYNEQFF. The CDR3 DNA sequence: TGCGCCAGCAGCTTGGGGTCCCTAGCGGGAGGTTATAATGAGCAGTTCTTC.

This CDR3 is CAWSALQHLGEGAFF. CDR3 in DNA: TGTGCCTGGAGTGCCTTGCAACATTTGGGCGAGGGAGCTTTCTTT. The chain combines TRBV30 with TRBJ1-1; D unresolved. This CDR3 region has 15 residues. CDR1 is GTSNPN, CDR2 SVGIG, per germline (reference sequence). The V gene lost 1 base and the J gene lost 10 bases, with 22 bases spanning the gap.

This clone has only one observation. CDR3 coding DNA: TGTGCCAGCAGTACCCCTGCCGGGAGTGGGGTAGATACGCAGTATTTT. Translated: CASSTPAGSGVDTQYF. The chain is built from TRBV28 and TRBJ2-3; perhaps TRBD2 as D (6 bases). CDR1 is MDHEN and CDR2 is SYDVKM in the germline V gene. V lost 5 bases, J lost 5 bases, and 20 bases lay in between. The CDR3 covers 16 residues. The full variable domain, its missing parts supplied by reference TRBV28 and TRBJ2-3, is DVKVTQSSRYLVKRTGEKVFLECVQDMDHENMFWYRQDPGLGLRLIYFSYDVKMKEKGDIPEGYSVSREKKERFSLILESASTNQTSMYLCASSTPAGSGVDTQYFGPGTRLTVL.

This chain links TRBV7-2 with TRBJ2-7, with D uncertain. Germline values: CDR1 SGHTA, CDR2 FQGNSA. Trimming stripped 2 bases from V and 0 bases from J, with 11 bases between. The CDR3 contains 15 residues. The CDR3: CASSLSSTSSYEQYF. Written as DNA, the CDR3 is TGTGCCAGCAGCTTAAGTTCCACGAGCTCCTACGAGCAGTACTTC.

CDR3 coding DNA: TGTGCCAGCCATAAATGGTCGTTCGGGGGGGACAATGAGCAGTTCTTC. Translated: CASHKWSFGGDNEQFF. V is TRBV7-8 and J is TRBJ2-1; TRBD2 aligns across 8 bases. Germline lookup yields CDR1 SGHVS and CDR2 FQNEAQ. V lost 8 bases and J lost 5; bases outside the gene matches: 14. The CDR3 spans 16 residues.

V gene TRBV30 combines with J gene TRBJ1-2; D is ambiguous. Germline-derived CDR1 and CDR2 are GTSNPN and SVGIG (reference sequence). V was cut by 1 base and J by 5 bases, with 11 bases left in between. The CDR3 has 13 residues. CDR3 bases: TGTGCCTGGAGTGACAGTGCATCTTATGGCTACACCTTC. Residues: CAWSDSASYGYTF.

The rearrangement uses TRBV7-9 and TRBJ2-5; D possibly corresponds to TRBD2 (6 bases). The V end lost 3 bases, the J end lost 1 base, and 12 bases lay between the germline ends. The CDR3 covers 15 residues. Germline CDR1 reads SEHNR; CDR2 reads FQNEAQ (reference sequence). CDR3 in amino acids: CASSFAGPSQETQYF. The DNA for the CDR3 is TGTGCCAGCAGCTTTGCGGGACCCAGCCAAGAGACCCAGTACTTC. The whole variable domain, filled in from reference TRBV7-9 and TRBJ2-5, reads DTGVSQNPRHKITKRGQNVTFRCDPISEHNRLYWYRQTLGQGPEFLTYFQNEAQLEKSRLLSDRFSAERPKGSFSTLEIQRTEQGDSAMYLCASSFAGPSQETQYFGPGTRLLVL.

CDR3 amino acids: CASKIAGRFGETQYF. The CDR3 nucleotides are TGTGCCAGCAAGATAGCAGGGCGGTTTGGGGAGACCCAGTACTTC. J is TRBJ2-5 and V is TRBV6-5; maybe TRBD1 (5 bases). The CDR3 is made up of 15 amino acids. Trimming took 7 bases from V and 5 from J, leaving 20 bases between them. Germline V CDR1 and CDR2: MNHEY, SVGAGI.

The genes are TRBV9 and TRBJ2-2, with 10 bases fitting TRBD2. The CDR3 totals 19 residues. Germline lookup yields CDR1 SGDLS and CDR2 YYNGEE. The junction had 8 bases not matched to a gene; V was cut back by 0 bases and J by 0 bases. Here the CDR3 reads CASSVVASGRQANTGELFF. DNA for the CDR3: TGTGCCAGCAGCGTAGTTGCTAGCGGGAGACAAGCGAACACCGGGGAGCTGTTTTTT.

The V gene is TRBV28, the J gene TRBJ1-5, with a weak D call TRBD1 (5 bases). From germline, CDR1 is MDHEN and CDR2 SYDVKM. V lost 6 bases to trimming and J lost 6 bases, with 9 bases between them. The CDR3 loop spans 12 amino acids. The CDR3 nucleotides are TGTGCCAGCAGGGGGGGTTCTCAGCCCCAGCATTTT. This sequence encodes CASRGGSQPQHF.

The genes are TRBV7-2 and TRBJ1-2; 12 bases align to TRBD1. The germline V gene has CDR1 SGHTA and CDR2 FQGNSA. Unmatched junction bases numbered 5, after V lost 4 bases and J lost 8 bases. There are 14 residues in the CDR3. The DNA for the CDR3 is TGTGCCAGCAGCTCACCGGGACAGGGGGCCGGCTACACCTTC. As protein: CASSSPGQGAGYTF.

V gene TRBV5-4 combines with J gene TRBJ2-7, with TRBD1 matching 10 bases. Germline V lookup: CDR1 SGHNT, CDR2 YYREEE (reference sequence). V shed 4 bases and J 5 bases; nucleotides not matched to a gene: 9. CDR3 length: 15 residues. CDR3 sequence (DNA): TGTGCCAGCAGCACACCGGGACAGGGGTTACACGAGCAGTACTTC. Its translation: CASSTPGQGLHEQYF.

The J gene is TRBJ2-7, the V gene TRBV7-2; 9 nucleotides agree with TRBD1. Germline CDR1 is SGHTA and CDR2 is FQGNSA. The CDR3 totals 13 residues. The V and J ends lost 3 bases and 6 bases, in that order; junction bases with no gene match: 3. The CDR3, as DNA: TGTGCCAGCAGCTTGGGACAGGGCGGCGAGCAGTACTTC. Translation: CASSLGQGGEQYF.

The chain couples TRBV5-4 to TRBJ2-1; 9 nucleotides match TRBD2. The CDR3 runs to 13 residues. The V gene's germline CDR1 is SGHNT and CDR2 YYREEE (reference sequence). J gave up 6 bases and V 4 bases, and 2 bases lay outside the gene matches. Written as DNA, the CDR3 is TGTGCCAGCAGCCGGACTAGCGTCAATGAGCAGTTCTTC. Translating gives CASSRTSVNEQFF.

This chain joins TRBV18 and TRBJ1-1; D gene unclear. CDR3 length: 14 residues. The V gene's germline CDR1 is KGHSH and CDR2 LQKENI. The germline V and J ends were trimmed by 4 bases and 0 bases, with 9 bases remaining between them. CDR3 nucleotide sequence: TGTGCCAGCTCACAGCGGGAGATGAACACTGAAGCTTTCTTT. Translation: CASSQREMNTEAFF.

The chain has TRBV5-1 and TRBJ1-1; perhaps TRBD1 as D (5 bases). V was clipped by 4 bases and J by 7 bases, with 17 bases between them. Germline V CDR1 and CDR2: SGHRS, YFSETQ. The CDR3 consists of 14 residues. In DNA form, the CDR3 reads TGCGCCAGCAGCCGGGACTCGGGCCCCATTGAAGCTTTCTTT. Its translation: CASSRDSGPIEAFF.

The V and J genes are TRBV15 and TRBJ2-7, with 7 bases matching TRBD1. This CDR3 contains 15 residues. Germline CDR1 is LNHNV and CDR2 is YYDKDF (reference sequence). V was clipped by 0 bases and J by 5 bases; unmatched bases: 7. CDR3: CATSRETGIKNEQYF. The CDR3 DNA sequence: TGTGCCACCAGCAGAGAGACAGGGATAAAGAACGAGCAGTACTTC.

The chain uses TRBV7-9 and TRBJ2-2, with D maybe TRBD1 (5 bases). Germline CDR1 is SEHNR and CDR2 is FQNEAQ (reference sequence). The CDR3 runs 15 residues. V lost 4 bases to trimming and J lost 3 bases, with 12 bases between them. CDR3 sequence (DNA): TGTGCCAGCAGCTCAAAGAGACAGTACACCGGGGAGCTGTTTTTT. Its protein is CASSSKRQYTGELFF.

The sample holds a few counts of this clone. CDR3: CASSTALQNTEAFF. The CDR3 DNA sequence: TGTGCCAGCAGTACAGCCCTACAGAACACTGAAGCTTTCTTT. The chain has TRBV27 and TRBJ1-1; D gene unclear. Trimming took 5 bases from V and 1 from J, leaving 11 bases between them. Germline V gene sequence: CDR1 MNHEY, CDR2 SMNVEV (reference sequence). CDR3 length equals 14 residues.

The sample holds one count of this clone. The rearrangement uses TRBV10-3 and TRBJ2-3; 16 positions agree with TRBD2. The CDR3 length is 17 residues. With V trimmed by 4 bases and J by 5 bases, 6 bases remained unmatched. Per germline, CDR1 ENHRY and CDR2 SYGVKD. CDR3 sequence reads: CAISVTGTSGRGDTQYF. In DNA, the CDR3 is TGTGCCATCAGTGTGACCGGGACTAGCGGGAGGGGAGATACGCAGTATTTT.

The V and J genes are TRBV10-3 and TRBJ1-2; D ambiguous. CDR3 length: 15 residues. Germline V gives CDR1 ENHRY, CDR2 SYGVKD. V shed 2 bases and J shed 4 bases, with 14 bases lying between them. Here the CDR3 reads CAISEGLQFAYGYTF. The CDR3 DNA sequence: TGTGCCATCAGTGAGGGCTTACAGTTTGCCTATGGCTACACCTTC.

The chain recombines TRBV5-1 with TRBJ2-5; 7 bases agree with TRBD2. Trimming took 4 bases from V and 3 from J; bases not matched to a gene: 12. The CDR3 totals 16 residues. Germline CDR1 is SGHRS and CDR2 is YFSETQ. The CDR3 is CASSPRLGRVEETQYF. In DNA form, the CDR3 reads TGCGCCAGCAGCCCCCGGCTGGGGAGGGTTGAAGAGACCCAGTACTTC.

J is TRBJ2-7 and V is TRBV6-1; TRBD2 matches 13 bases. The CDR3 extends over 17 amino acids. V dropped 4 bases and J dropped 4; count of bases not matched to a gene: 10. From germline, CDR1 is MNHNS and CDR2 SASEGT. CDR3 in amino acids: CASSGRPGLAGQYEQYF. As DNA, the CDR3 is TGTGCCAGCAGTGGGCGGCCGGGACTAGCGGGACAATACGAGCAGTACTTC.

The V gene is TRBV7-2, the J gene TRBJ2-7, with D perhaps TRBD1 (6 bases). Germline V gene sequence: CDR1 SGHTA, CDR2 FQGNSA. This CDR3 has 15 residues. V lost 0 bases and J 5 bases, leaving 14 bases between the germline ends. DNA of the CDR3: TGTGCCAGCAGCTTAGCGGGCTCCCAGGGGCACGAGCAGTACTTC. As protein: CASSLAGSQGHEQYF.

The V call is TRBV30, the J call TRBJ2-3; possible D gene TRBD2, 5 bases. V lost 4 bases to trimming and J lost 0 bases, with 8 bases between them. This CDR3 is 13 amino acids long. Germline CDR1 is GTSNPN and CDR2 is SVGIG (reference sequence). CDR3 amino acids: CAWNSGSTDTQYF. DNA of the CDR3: TGTGCCTGGAACAGCGGAAGCACAGATACGCAGTATTTT.

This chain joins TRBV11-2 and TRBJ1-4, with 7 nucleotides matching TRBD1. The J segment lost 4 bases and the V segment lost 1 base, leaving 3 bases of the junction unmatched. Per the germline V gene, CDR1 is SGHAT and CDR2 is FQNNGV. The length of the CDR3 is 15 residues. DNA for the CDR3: TGTGCCAGCAGCTTAGCCCAGGGGGGTAATGAAAAACTGTTTTTT. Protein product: CASSLAQGGNEKLFF.

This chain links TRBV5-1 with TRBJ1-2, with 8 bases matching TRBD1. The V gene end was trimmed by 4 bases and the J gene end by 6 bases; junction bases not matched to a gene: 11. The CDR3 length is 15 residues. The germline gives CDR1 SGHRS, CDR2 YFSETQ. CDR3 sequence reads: CASSLKAAQGDGYTF. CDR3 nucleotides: TGCGCCAGCAGCCTGAAGGCCGCACAGGGGGATGGCTACACCTTC. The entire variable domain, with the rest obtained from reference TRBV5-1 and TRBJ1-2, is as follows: KAGVTQTPRYLIKTRGQQVTLSCSPISGHRSVSWYQQTPGQGLQFLFEYFSETQRNKGNFPGRFSGRQFSNSRSEMNVSTLELGDSALYLCASSLKAAQGDGYTFGSGTRLTVV.

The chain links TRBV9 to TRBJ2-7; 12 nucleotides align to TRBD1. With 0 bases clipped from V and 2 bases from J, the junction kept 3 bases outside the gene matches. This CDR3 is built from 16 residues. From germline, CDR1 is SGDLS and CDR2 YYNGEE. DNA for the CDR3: TGTGCCAGCAGCGTAGCCGGGACAGGGGGCCCCTACGAGCAGTACTTC. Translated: CASSVAGTGGPYEQYF.

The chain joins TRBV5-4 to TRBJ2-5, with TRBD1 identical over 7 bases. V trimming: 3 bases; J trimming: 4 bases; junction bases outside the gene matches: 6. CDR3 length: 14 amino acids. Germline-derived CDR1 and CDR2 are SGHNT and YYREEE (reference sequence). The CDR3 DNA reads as TGTGCCAGCAGCTCTAAGGCAGGGGGAGAGACCCAGTACTTC. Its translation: CASSSKAGGETQYF.